Reported below is one TCR beta chain. The antigen remains undetermined. The PCR contained 60 Vbeta and 13 Jbeta primers. As handled by the study authors: Unique TCR beta chains numbered 60 million to 100 million in a later analysis, with some 9.9 million shared. Profiling relied on immunoSEQ multiplex PCR, and the TCRdb table lists in-frame clones only, not all of them. That table furnishes V, J and clone size, whereas the DNA furnished D and trimming. The table shows approximately 200,000 clones, with 79% occurring only once. The data derive from a study of cytomegalovirus exposure and HLA in healthy donors. At the level of the study: Of some 400 genotyped donors, 80% to 85% grouped in the Caucasian-associated ancestry cluster.

J gave up 2 bases and V 3 bases, and 3 bases lay outside the gene matches. The CDR3 sequence is 14 residues long. Germline CDR1 reads GTSNPN; CDR2 reads SVGIG (reference sequence). General study findings and limits: Being indistinguishable, some V segments were excluded, TRBV6-2 and TRBV6-3 among them.

The sequencing sample was made of PBMCs. This chain joins TRBV30 and TRBJ1-5; 8 nucleotides agree with TRBD1. This clonotype originated in a girl aged 5-17 years in good health and CMV-seropositive. DNA for the CDR3: TGTGCCTGGAGAACGGGACAGGGCAATCAGCCCCAGCATTTT. Amino acids: CAWRTGQGNQPQHF.